One sample yielded the 28 T cell receptor beta chains listed below, sequenced in a study of blood T cell repertoires in COVID-19. TCRdb keeps only in-frame clones here, not all; method: immunoSEQ multiplex PCR. The sample records approximately 360,000 clones, around 87% being singletons. The sample was PBMCs or T cells enriched from blood (not recorded which). Receptors were obtained from a man aged 35-49 years in a cohort exposed to, infected with or recovered from COVID-19 (not recorded which).

The rearrangement joins TRBV18 to TRBJ1-1; D gene unclear. Germline CDR1 is KGHSH and CDR2 is LQKENI. V lost 0 bases and J 2 bases, leaving 10 bases between the germline ends. The CDR3 covers 15 residues. The CDR3: CASSPPGGSNTEAFF. CDR3 coding DNA: TGTGCCAGCTCACCACCGGGAGGCAGTAACACTGAAGCTTTCTTT.

The chain uses TRBV7-8 and TRBJ2-7, with a possible D match to TRBD2 (6 bases). This CDR3 has 15 amino acids. Germline CDR1 is SGHVS and CDR2 is FQNEAQ. Trimming removed 5 bases from V and 0 bases from J, with 14 bases in between. As DNA, the CDR3 is TGTGCCAGCAGCCCTCAAAGCGGGTTCTCCTACGAGCAGTACTTC. Protein product: CASSPQSGFSYEQYF.

The CDR3 DNA sequence: TGTGCCAGTAGTAACCCATGGACAGGTTCCTACGAGCAGTACTTC. Protein product: CASSNPWTGSYEQYF. The chain couples TRBV19 to TRBJ2-7; TRBD1 aligns across 7 bases. Losses at the gene ends were 4 bases for V and 1 base for J; bases not matched to a gene: 7. In germline, CDR1 is LNHDA, CDR2 SQIVND (reference sequence). This CDR3 has 15 residues.

V gene TRBV5-1 combines with J gene TRBJ2-7; 7 nucleotides match TRBD1. This CDR3 is built from 15 residues. Germline lookup yields CDR1 SGHRS and CDR2 YFSETQ. Trimming at V came to 0 bases and at J to 4 bases, leaving 7 bases not matched to a gene. Here the CDR3 reads CASSLGERGLYEQYF. The DNA of the CDR3 is TGCGCCAGCAGCTTGGGGGAGAGGGGGCTGTACGAGCAGTACTTC.

The V call is TRBV19, the J call TRBJ2-3; the match to TRBD2 covers 12 bases. The CDR3 consists of 16 residues. CDR1 and CDR2 (germline): LNHDA, SQIVND (reference sequence). J was trimmed by 5 bases and V by 5 bases; bases with no gene match: 8. The CDR3 protein is CASSAWTSGIIDTQYF. CDR3 nucleotide sequence: TGTGCCAGTAGTGCATGGACTAGCGGGATTATAGATACGCAGTATTTT.

This clone was seen only once. This chain connects TRBV7-2 to TRBJ1-1; no reliable D call. The CDR3 loop spans 14 amino acids. Germline V gives CDR1 SGHTA, CDR2 FQGNSA. V shed 0 bases and J shed 4 bases, with 9 bases lying between them. This chain's CDR3 is CASSLARIVTEAFF. DNA of the CDR3: TGTGCCAGCAGCTTAGCGCGGATAGTCACTGAAGCTTTCTTT.

V and J are TRBV4-2 and TRBJ2-1; TRBD2 aligns across 7 bases. Germline assignment: CDR1 LGHNA and CDR2 YNFKEQ. With 2 bases clipped from V and 7 bases from J, the junction kept 8 bases outside the gene matches. This CDR3 has 15 amino acids. CDR3 nucleotide sequence: TGTGCCAGCAGCCAATCGGGCTCAGCGGGGAATGAGCAGTTCTTC. Translated: CASSQSGSAGNEQFF.

The gene calls are TRBV2 and TRBJ1-2; D is perhaps TRBD1 (6 bases). Germline CDR1 SNHLY, CDR2 FYNNEI. The CDR3 is 15 residues long. The V end was cut by 6 bases, the J end by 5 bases, with 19 bases between. CDR3 bases: TGTGCCAGCAGGAACCACCAGACAGGAGAGTATGGCTACACCTTC. It yields the protein CASRNHQTGEYGYTF. Using reference TRBV2 and TRBJ1-2 for the parts outside the CDR3, the full variable domain is EPEVTQTPSHQVTQMGQEVILRCVPISNHLYFYWYRQILGQKVEFLVSFYNNEISEKSEIFDDQFSVERPDGSNFTLKIRSTKLEDSAMYFCASRNHQTGEYGYTFGSGTRLTVV.

The V call is TRBV27, the J call TRBJ2-7; possibly TRBD1 for D (5 bases). Germline V gives CDR1 MNHEY, CDR2 SMNVEV (reference sequence). V was shortened by 7 bases and J by 2 bases, with 15 bases between the two germline ends. The CDR3 contains 14 residues. CDR3 amino acids: CASMGGADTYEQYF. CDR3 bases: TGTGCCAGCATGGGTGGGGCAGACACCTACGAGCAGTACTTC.

The chain employs TRBV6-6 and TRBJ2-1; 16 positions agree with TRBD2. This CDR3 spans 16 amino acids. Losses at the gene ends were 4 bases for V and 9 bases for J; bases not matched to a gene: 6. Germline V gives CDR1 MNHNY, CDR2 SVGAGI (reference sequence). The CDR3 nucleotides read TGTGCCAGCAGTTTCGGGACTAGCGGGAGGGCCAGTGAGCAGTTCTTC. Translating gives CASSFGTSGRASEQFF.

This rearrangement joins TRBV7-2 to TRBJ2-1; D perhaps matches TRBD1 (6 bases). In germline, CDR1 is SGHTA, CDR2 FQGNSA. The CDR3 has 16 amino acids. V lost 0 bases and J 1 base, leaving 10 bases between the germline ends. The DNA of the CDR3 is TGTGCCAGCAGCTTAGCCGGCAGGGGATCCTACAATGAGCAGTTCTTC. It is translated as CASSLAGRGSYNEQFF. Full variable domain (rest looked up from reference TRBV7-2 and TRBJ2-1): GAGVSQSPSNKVTEKGKDVELRCDPISGHTALYWYRQSLGQGLEFLIYFQGNSAPDKSGLPSDRFSAERTGGSVSTLTIQRTQQEDSAVYLCASSLAGRGSYNEQFFGPGTRLTVL.

This chain joins TRBV5-1 and TRBJ2-3; TRBD2 matches 7 bases. V dropped 1 base and J dropped 4; count of bases not matched to a gene: 3. The CDR3 is made up of 14 amino acids. From germline, CDR1 is SGHRS and CDR2 YFSETQ. The CDR3 region has the DNA TGCGCCAGCAGCTTGCCCGGGAGGCCAGATACGCAGTATTTT. Translated: CASSLPGRPDTQYF.

V usage is TRBV6-2 or TRBV6-3 and J usage is TRBJ1-4; 7 positions agree with TRBD1. Germline loops: CDR1 MNHEY, CDR2 SVGEGT. CDR3 length: 16 amino acids. V was pared by 5 bases and J by 4 bases, with 10 bases of the junction left unmatched. This CDR3 reads CASSDPLGTVNEKLFF. CDR3 in DNA: TGTGCCAGCAGTGACCCCCTCGGGACAGTTAATGAAAAACTGTTTTTT.

CDR3 loop: CASSDRGEGAFF. In DNA form, the CDR3 reads TGTGCCAGCAGTGACCGTGGGGAGGGAGCTTTCTTT. This chain links TRBV6-1 with TRBJ1-1; no clear D. The germline gives CDR1 MNHNS, CDR2 SASEGT. CDR3 length: 12 amino acids. V gave up 3 bases and J gave up 10 bases, with 12 bases separating them.

The V gene is TRBV4-1, the J gene TRBJ2-2, with 11 bases fitting TRBD2. The V gene end was trimmed by 3 bases and the J gene end by 2 bases; junction bases not matched to a gene: 2. CDR1 is MGHRA, CDR2 YSYEKL, per germline. The CDR3 sequence is 16 residues long. The CDR3 protein is CASSHGTSGNTGELFF. CDR3 nucleotides: TGCGCCAGCAGCCATGGGACTAGCGGCAACACCGGGGAGCTGTTTTTT.

The chain couples TRBV15 to TRBJ2-2; 7 nucleotides agree with TRBD1. The CDR3 contains 17 residues. Per the germline V gene, CDR1 is LNHNV and CDR2 is YYDKDF (reference sequence). V shed 2 bases, J shed 5 bases, and the junction held 11 bases outside the gene matches. The chain's CDR3 is CATSRPWLTGWTGELFF. CDR3 DNA: TGTGCCACCAGCAGACCTTGGTTGACAGGGTGGACCGGGGAGCTGTTTTTT. Complete variable domain (other parts from reference TRBV15 and TRBJ2-2): DAMVIQNPRYQVTQFGKPVTLSCSQTLNHNVMYWYQQKSSQAPKLLFHYYDKDFNNEADTPDNFQSRRPNTSFCFLDIRSPGLGDTAMYLCATSRPWLTGWTGELFFGEGSRLTVL.

Note on this clone: This sample includes further DNA sequences coding for the same CDR3. V is TRBV3-1 (or the pseudogene TRBV3-2) and J is TRBJ2-3; a possible D gene is TRBD1 (6 bases). Germline CDR1 LGHDT, CDR2 YNNKEL (reference sequence). Trimming took off 5 bases at V and 6 bases at J, with 9 bases between the two ends. This CDR3 region has 12 residues. The CDR3 protein is CASSRRGDTQYF. CDR3 in DNA: TGTGCCAGCAGCAGAAGGGGGGATACGCAGTATTTT.

The CDR3, as DNA: TGTGCCAGTAGTATAATACTAGCGGCTAGCACAGATACGCAGTATTTT. Protein: CASSIILAASTDTQYF. The genes are TRBV19 and TRBJ2-3; 8 bases are a match to TRBD2. The CDR3 has 16 residues. Germline V gene sequence: CDR1 LNHDA, CDR2 SQIVND (reference sequence). Trimming removed 2 bases from V and 0 bases from J; junction bases left unmatched: 4.

This chain connects TRBV18 to TRBJ1-1, with D possibly being TRBD1 (6 bases). The CDR3 consists of 12 residues. Per germline, CDR1 KGHSH and CDR2 LQKENI. V was trimmed by 5 bases and J by 6 bases, leaving 10 bases between them. As DNA, the CDR3 is TGTGCCAGCTCAACAGGGTTTTCTGAAGCTTTCTTT. Residues: CASSTGFSEAFF.

The chain links TRBV19 to TRBJ2-5; the D gene is possibly TRBD2 (5 bases). Germline V CDR1 and CDR2: LNHDA, SQIVND (reference sequence). The CDR3 is made up of 14 amino acids. Trimming removed 4 bases at V and 5 bases at J, with 14 bases between. CDR3 in DNA: TGTGCCAGTAGTAAGGACGGACTGGAGGAGACCCAGTACTTC. It codes for CASSKDGLEETQYF.

The V call is TRBV2, the J call TRBJ1-5, with 7 bases identical to TRBD1. Germline loops: CDR1 SNHLY, CDR2 FYNNEI. With 5 bases clipped from V and 6 bases from J, the junction kept 13 bases outside the gene matches. The CDR3 sequence is 16 residues long. For the CDR3, the DNA is TGTGCCAGCAGTCCTTTCTTACCAGGGGGAACTCAGCCCCAGCATTTT. Translation: CASSPFLPGGTQPQHF.

The gene calls are TRBV5-1 and TRBJ2-1; 7 nucleotides align to TRBD2. The CDR3 is 13 amino acids. Trimming at V came to 7 bases and at J to 0 bases, leaving 1 base not matched to a gene. Germline CDR1 reads SGHRS; CDR2 reads YFSETQ. The CDR3 region has the DNA TGCGCCAGCGGCGGGGGCTCCTACAATGAGCAGTTCTTC. Translated: CASGGGSYNEQFF.

A few counts support this clone. The gene calls are TRBV9 and TRBJ2-7, with D hard to call. The CDR3 consists of 12 residues. Trimming removed 0 bases at V and 3 bases at J, with 4 bases between. Germline-derived CDR1 and CDR2 are SGDLS and YYNGEE. The CDR3 DNA is TGTGCCAGCAGCGTAGACGGCTACGAGCAGTACTTC. Translated: CASSVDGYEQYF.

J is TRBJ2-1 and V is TRBV27, with a weak D call TRBD1 (6 bases). With 1 base removed from V and 2 bases from J, the gap between germline ends came to 9 bases. The CDR3 is made up of 15 amino acids. Germline V CDR1 and CDR2: MNHEY, SMNVEV (reference sequence). The CDR3 bases are TGTGCCAGCAGTTTATGGTCAGGGGCCTACAATGAGCAGTTCTTC. It yields the protein CASSLWSGAYNEQFF.

The CDR3 nucleotides are TGTGCCACCTCGGAGGGCGGGCAGCCCCAGCATTTT. Translating it yields CATSEGGQPQHF. The V gene is TRBV15, the J gene TRBJ1-5; D not certain. The ends were cut back, 8 bases at V and 7 bases at J, with 12 bases in the middle. The germline V gene encodes CDR1 LNHNV and CDR2 YYDKDF (reference sequence). The CDR3 consists of 12 residues.

This chain joins TRBV5-1 and TRBJ2-1, with D perhaps matching TRBD2 (6 bases). Trimming stripped 0 bases from V and 5 bases from J, with 6 bases between. Germline CDR1 and CDR2: SGHRS and YFSETQ. The length of the CDR3 is 13 residues. The DNA for the CDR3 is TGCGCCAGCAGCTTGGGGACTAACAATGAGCAGTTCTTC. Its protein product is CASSLGTNNEQFF.

This clone was seen only once. The rearrangement joins TRBV7-9 to TRBJ2-1, with D perhaps matching TRBD2 (5 bases). Germline CDR1 reads SEHNR; CDR2 reads FQNEAQ (reference sequence). The CDR3 is made up of 14 amino acids. V lost 0 bases, J lost 7 bases, and 10 bases lay in between. CDR3 sequence: CASSLAGVRNEQFF. For the CDR3, the DNA is TGTGCCAGCAGCTTAGCGGGAGTTCGGAATGAGCAGTTCTTC.

DNA of the CDR3: TGCGCCAGCAGCTCCTTGACAGGACAGAACACTGAAGCTTTCTTT. Its protein product is CASSSLTGQNTEAFF. The genes are TRBV5-1 and TRBJ1-1; a weak D match, TRBD1 (6 bases). The CDR3 covers 15 residues. The germline CDR1 and CDR2 sequences are SGHRS and YFSETQ. Trimming stripped 3 bases from V and 1 base from J, with 13 bases between. The entire variable domain, with the rest obtained from reference TRBV5-1 and TRBJ1-1, is as follows: KAGVTQTPRYLIKTRGQQVTLSCSPISGHRSVSWYQQTPGQGLQFLFEYFSETQRNKGNFPGRFSGRQFSNSRSEMNVSTLELGDSALYLCASSSLTGQNTEAFFGQGTRLTVV.